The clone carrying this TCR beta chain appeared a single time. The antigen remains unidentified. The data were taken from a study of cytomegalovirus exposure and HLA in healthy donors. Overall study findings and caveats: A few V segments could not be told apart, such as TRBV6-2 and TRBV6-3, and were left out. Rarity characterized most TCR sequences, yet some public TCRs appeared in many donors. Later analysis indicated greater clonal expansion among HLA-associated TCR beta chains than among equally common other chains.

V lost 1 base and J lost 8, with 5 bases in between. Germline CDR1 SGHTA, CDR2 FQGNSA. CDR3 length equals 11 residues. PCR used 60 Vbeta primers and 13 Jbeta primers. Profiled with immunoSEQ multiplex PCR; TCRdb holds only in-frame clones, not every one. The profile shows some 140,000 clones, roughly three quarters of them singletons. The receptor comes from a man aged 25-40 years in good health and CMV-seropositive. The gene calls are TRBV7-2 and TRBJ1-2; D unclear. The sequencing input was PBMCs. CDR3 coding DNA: TGTGCCAGCAGCTTAGATCAGGGCTACACCTTC. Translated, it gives CASSLDQGYTF.